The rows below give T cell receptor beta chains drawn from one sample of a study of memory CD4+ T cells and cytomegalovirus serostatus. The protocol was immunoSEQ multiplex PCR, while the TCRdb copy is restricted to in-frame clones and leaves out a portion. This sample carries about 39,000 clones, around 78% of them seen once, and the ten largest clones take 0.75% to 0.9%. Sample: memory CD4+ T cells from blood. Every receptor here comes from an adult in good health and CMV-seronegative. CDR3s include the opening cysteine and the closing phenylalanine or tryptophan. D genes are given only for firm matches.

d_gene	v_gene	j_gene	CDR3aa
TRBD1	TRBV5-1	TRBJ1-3	CASSLWTGLSGNTIYF
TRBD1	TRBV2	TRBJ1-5	CASSERRGQGRNQPQHF
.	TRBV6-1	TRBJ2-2	CASSAQWTGELFF
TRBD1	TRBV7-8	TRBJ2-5	CAVPGGTGVQETQYF
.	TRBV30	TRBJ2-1	CAWSIYNEQFF
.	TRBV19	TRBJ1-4	CASTSIVGKLFF
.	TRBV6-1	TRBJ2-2	CASSDGWGKAGELFF
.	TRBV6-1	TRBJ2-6	CASTQGTSSFLTF
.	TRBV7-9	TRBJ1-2	CASSFGRPNEGYTF
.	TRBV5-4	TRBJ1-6	CASSLSGLNNSPLHF
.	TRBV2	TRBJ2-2	CASSEALPPPRWTGELFF
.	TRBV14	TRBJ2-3	CASSQEQGSTDTQYF
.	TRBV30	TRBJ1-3	CAWSVRPQQINTIYF
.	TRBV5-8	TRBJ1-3	CASSLDRGGGPGNTIYF
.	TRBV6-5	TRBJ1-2	CASSYSRITYGYTF